The entry below gives a single TCR beta chain sequence along with its context. This entry is derived from a study of sequential checkpoint blockade in melanoma. Background on the study: Maintenance nivolumab came after either treatment sequence.

The CDR3 is 15 residues long. CDR1 MNHEY and CDR2 SVGAGI come from the germline V gene. V was trimmed by 4 bases and J by 4 bases, leaving 13 bases between them. This sample's treatment: randomized to nivolumab then ipilimumab (arm A) or the reverse (arm B). The table came from immunoSEQ multiplex PCR; TCRdb's copy has only in-frame clones and leaves some out. The sample comprises roughly 5,100 clones, around four fifths of which are singletons, and roughly 59% rests with the top ten. The source was CD8+ T cells sorted from blood (inferred from file names), collected from a patient given nivolumab and ipilimumab in sequence. The chain is built from TRBV6-5 and TRBJ2-2; possible D gene TRBD1, 5 bases. This TCR was sampled from a human donor with melanoma. CDR3 in DNA: TGTGCCAGCAGTTTGTACAGGTCACTCACCGGGGAGCTGTTTTTT. Translating it yields CASSLYRSLTGELFF.